Here is one T cell receptor beta chain with its context. Its antigen remains undetermined. Base qualities are missing; no much larger clone stands one base away. For CDR1 and CDR2, the germline V gene (reference sequence) lists SGHNT and YYREEE. At the junction V is shortened by 4 bases and J by 8 bases; bases outside the gene matches: 4. The CDR3 runs 12 residues from the cysteine to the phenylalanine. The read is trimmed to its CDR3 DNA, 36 bases read in frame from base 1. Sample time point, as interpreted from the label and publication: cycle 1 day 1 (C1D1), immediately before nivolumab initiation. Every trial patient had relapsed following autologous stem cell transplantation, and prior brentuximab vedotin exposure was what differed among cohorts A, B and C. The trial cohort was composed of 55 to 65 patients with relapsed/refractory classical Hodgkin lymphoma, for whom complete response, partial response or progressive disease was recorded as best overall response. In the multi-cohort phase II CheckMate 205 trial, trial patients received single-agent nivolumab. An independent review committee assessed best overall response using the 2007 International Working Group response criteria. Trial PBMCs were obtained immediately prior to nivolumab initiation (C1D1) and on therapy at cycle 2 day 1 and cycle 4 day 1. Peripheral blood was collected in 8 mL Vacutainer Cell Preparation Tubes, from which PBMCs were isolated by centrifugation and then cryopreserved.

The data were taken from a study of PD-1 blockade in classical Hodgkin lymphoma (dated by TCRdb to 2018 to 2021). The study in broad terms: Nivolumab dosing was 3 mg/kg intravenously every 2 weeks, continuing until either disease progression or unacceptable toxicity. The study used CyTOF and TCR beta sequencing to define a peripheral blood immune signature of response to PD-1 blockade in classical Hodgkin lymphoma.

Points the paper makes about the study in general: Among trial patients, those achieving complete response had baseline diversity similar to that of newly diagnosed patients, while diversity was significantly lower in partial responders and progressors. The study was limited to a single clinical trial cohort, and causes of repertoire differences, possibly disease activity or prior therapy, remained undefined. A significant rise by C4D1 was seen in CD4+ but not CD8+ TCR diversity (p=0.0027 vs p=0.16), with the rise being most apparent in complete responders (p=0.02). Baseline TCR diversity was reported as lower in newly diagnosed patients than in healthy donors, and lower still in relapsed/refractory patients. Diversity was lower in patients who began nivolumab less than 1 year after ASCT, so these patients were left out of later analyses to avoid confounding by immune reconstitution.

Genomic DNA was isolated using the Qiagen DNeasy kit from unsorted PBMCs as well as from negatively selected CD4+ and CD8+ fractions. Using primers that anneal to V and J segments, immunoSEQ multiplex PCR amplified the TCR beta CDR3 regions. A synthetic immune receptor repertoire was used to minimize amplification bias, and remaining bias was computationally removed after sequencing. The authors' pipeline ran thus. Custom Python scripts were used to quantify repertoire diversity as the Shannon entropy index. Unsorted, CD4+ and CD8+ repertoires were examined separately, except in combined analyses, for which CD4+ and CD8+ sequences were merged in silico. A clone was considered expanded if an increase in frequency of at least 2-fold after treatment relative to C1D1 was found, and a pseudocount of 0.5 was applied to clones undetected at baseline. Singleton clones were defined as clones with 0 or 1 copy at C1D1, and non-singleton clones were defined as clones with 2 or more copies. Clones expanded in unsorted samples were assigned a CD4+, CD8+ or unknown annotation through matching of protein sequences in sorted samples from the same patient. Wilcoxon tests on paired samples were used to test diversity changes from C1D1 to C4D1. The immuneACCESS repertoire file appears here via TCRdb, limited to in-frame rearrangements. These files lack a portion of the clones; in checked studies, under half of the deficit traces to unresolved V genes, and the cause of the others is not known. The V and J calls and clone size were taken over from that table, and D and trimming were inferred from the DNA. Within this sample are about 20,000 clones, with roughly 76% of them counted one time only. Together, the top ten hold 24% of the sample.

This chain joins TRBV5-4 to TRBJ1-1; 8 of the junction bases match TRBD1. The receptor comes from a human donor with classical Hodgkin lymphoma. The source material was peripheral blood mononuclear cells (PBMCs), sampled at baseline. CDR3 reads: CASSPRTGEAFF. The bases read TGTGCCAGCAGCCCAAGGACAGGGGAAGCTTTCTTT.